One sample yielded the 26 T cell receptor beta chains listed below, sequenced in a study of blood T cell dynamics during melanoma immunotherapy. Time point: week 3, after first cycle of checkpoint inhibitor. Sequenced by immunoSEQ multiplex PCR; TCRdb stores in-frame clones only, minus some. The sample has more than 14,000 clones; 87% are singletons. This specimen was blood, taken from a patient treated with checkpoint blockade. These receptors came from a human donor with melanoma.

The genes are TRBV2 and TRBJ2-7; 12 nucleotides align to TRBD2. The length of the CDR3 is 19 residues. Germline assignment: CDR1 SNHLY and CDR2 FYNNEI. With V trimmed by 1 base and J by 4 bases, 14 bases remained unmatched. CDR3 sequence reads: CASSEGWGLAGDASYEQYF. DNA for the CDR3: TGTGCCAGCAGTGAAGGCTGGGGACTAGCGGGCGATGCGAGTTACGAGCAGTACTTC.

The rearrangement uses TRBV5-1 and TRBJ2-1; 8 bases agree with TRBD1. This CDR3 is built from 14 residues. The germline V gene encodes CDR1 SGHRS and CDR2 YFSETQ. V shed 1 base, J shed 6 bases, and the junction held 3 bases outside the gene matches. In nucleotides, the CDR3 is TGCGCCAGCAGCTTGCAAGGACAGGGCAATGAGCAGTTCTTC. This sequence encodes CASSLQGQGNEQFF.

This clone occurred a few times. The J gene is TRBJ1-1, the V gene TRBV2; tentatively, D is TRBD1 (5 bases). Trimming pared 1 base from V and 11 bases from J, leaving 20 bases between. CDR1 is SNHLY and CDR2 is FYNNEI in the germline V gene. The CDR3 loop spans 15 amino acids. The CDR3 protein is CASSEETAAPKGAFF. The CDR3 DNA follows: TGTGCCAGCAGTGAAGAGACAGCCGCCCCCAAGGGTGCTTTCTTT.

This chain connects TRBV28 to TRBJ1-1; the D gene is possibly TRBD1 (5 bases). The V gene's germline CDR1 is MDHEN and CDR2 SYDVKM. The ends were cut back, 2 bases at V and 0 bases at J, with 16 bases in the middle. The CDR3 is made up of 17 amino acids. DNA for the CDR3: TGTGCCAGCAGTTTAACCGGATCTGTGGGGGTGAACACTGAAGCTTTCTTT. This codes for CASSLTGSVGVNTEAFF.

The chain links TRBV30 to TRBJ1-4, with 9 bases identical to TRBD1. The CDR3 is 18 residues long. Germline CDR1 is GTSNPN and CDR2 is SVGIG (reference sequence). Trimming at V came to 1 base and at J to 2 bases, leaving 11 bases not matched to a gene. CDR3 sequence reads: CAWSAGQGRVYTNEKLFF. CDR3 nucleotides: TGTGCCTGGAGTGCGGGACAGGGAAGAGTTTACACTAATGAAAAACTGTTTTTT.

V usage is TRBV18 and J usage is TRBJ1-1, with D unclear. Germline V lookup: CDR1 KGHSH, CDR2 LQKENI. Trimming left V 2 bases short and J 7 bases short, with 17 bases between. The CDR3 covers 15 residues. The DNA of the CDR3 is TGTGCCAGCTCACCAAACGGTGGCCTTGGGGATGAAGCTTTCTTT. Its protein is CASSPNGGLGDEAFF.

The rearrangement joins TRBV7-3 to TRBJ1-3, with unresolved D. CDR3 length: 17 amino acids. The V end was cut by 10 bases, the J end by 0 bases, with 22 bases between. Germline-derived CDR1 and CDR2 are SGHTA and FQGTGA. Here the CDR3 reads CATRAAHAQYSGNTIYF. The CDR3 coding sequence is TGTGCCACCCGGGCTGCACATGCTCAGTACTCTGGAAACACCATATATTTT.

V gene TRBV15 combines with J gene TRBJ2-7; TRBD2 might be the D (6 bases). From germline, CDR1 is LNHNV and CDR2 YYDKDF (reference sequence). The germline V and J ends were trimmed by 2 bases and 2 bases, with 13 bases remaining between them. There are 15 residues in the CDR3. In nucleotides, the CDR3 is TGTGCCACCAGCAGACAACAACCGGGGGCCTACGAGCAGTACTTC. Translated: CATSRQQPGAYEQYF.

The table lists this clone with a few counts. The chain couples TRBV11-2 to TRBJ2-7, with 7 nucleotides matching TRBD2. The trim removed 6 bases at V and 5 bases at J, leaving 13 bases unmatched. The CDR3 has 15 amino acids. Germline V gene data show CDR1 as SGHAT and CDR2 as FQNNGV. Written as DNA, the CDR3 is TGTGCCAGCAGACGACTAGCAGGGCGTAGGGACGAGCAGTACTTC. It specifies CASRRLAGRRDEQYF.

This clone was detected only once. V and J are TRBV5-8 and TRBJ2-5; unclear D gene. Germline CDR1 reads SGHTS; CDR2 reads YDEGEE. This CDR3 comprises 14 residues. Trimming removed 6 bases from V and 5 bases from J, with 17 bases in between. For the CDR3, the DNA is TGTGCCAGCACCTTTACCGGTCTGGGGGAGACCCAGTACTTC. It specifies CASTFTGLGETQYF.

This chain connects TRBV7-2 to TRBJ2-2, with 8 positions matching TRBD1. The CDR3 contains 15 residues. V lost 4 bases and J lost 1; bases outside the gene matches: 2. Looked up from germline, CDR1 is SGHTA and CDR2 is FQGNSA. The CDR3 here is CASSSDRGNTGELFF. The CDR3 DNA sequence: TGTGCCAGCAGCTCAGACAGGGGGAACACCGGGGAGCTGTTTTTT.

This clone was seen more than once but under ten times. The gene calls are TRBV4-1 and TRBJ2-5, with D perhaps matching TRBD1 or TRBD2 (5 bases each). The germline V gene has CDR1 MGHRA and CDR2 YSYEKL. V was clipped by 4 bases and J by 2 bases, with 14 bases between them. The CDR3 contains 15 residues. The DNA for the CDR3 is TGCGCCAGCAGCCCCCTGGGGACCAAACAAGAGACCCAGTACTTC. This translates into CASSPLGTKQETQYF.

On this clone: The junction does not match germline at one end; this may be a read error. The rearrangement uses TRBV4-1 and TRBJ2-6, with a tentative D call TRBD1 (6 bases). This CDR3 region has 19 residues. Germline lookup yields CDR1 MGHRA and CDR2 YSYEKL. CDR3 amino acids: CASSQEQGSHSSRANVLTF. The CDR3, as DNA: TGCGCCAGCAGCCAAGAACAGGGCTCTCACAGCTCTAGGGCCAACGTCCTGACTTTC.

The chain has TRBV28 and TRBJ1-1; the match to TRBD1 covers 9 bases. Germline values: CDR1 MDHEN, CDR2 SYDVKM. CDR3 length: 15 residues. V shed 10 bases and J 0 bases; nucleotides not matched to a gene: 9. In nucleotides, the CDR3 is TGTGCCACCCATGGGACAGGGATCATGAACACTGAAGCTTTCTTT. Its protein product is CATHGTGIMNTEAFF.

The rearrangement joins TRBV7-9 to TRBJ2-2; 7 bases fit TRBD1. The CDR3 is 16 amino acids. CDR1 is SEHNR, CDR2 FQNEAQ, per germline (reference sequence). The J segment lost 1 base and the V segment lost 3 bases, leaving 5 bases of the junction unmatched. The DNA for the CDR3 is TGTGCCAGCAGCTTTTGGGGACAGCAGAACACCGGGGAGCTGTTTTTT. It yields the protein CASSFWGQQNTGELFF. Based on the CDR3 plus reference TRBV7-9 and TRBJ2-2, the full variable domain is DTGVSQNPRHKITKRGQNVTFRCDPISEHNRLYWYRQTLGQGPEFLTYFQNEAQLEKSRLLSDRFSAERPKGSFSTLEIQRTEQGDSAMYLCASSFWGQQNTGELFFGEGSRLTVL.

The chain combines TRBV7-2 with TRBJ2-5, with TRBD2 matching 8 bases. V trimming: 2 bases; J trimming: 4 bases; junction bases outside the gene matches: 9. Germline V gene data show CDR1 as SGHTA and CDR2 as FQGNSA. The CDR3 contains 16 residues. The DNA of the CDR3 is TGTGCCAGCAGCTTACGGCCAGCGGGAGACTCAGAGACCCAGTACTTC. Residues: CASSLRPAGDSETQYF.

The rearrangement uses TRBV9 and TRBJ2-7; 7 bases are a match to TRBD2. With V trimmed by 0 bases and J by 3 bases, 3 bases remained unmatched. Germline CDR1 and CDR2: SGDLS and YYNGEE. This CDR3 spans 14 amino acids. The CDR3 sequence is CASSVGGGGYEQYF. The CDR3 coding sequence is TGTGCCAGCAGCGTAGGTGGCGGGGGCTACGAGCAGTACTTC. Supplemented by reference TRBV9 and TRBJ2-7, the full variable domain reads DSGVTQTPKHLITATGQRVTLRCSPRSGDLSVYWYQQSLDQGLQFLIQYYNGEERAKGNILERFSAQQFPDLHSELNLSSLELGDSALYFCASSVGGGGYEQYFGPGTRLTVT.

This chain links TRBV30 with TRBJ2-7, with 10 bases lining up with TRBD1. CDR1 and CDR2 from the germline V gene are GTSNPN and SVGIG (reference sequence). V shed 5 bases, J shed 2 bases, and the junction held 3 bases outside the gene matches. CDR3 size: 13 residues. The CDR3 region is CAWAGTGAYEQYF. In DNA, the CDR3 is TGTGCCTGGGCCGGGACAGGGGCCTACGAGCAGTACTTC.

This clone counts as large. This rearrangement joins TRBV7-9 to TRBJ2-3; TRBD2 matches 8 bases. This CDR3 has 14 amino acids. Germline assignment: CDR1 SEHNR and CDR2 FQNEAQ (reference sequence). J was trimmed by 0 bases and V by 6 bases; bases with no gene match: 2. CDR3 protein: CASSSSGSTDTQYF. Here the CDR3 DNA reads TGTGCCAGCAGTTCTAGCGGGAGCACAGATACGCAGTATTTT.

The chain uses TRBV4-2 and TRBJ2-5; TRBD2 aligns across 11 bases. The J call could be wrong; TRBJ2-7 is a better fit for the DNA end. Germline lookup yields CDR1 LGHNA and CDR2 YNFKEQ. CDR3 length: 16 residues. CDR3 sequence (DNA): TGTGCCAGCAGCCAAGAACCGGGACTAGCGGACTACGAGCAGTACTTC. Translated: CASSQEPGLADYEQYF.

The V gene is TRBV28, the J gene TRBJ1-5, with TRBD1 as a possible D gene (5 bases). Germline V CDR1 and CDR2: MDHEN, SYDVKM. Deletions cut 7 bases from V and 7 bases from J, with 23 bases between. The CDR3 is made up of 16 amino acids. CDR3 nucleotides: TGTGCCAGCACCGTAAGGGGCTTCAGTGGGGTACAGCCCCAGCATTTT. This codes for CASTVRGFSGVQPQHF.

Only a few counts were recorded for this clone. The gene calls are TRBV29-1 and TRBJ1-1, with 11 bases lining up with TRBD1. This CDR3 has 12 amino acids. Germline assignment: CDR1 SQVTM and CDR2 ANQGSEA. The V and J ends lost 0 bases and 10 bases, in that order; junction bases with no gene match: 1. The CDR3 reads CSVEDGTGGAFF. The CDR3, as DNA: TGCAGCGTTGAAGACGGGACAGGGGGAGCTTTCTTT.

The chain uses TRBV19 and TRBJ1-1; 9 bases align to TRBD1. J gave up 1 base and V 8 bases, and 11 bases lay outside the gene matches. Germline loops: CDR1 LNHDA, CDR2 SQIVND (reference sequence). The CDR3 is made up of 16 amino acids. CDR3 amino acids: CASFFPGQGPNTEAFF. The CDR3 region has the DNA TGTGCCAGTTTTTTTCCGGGACAGGGCCCGAACACTGAAGCTTTCTTT.

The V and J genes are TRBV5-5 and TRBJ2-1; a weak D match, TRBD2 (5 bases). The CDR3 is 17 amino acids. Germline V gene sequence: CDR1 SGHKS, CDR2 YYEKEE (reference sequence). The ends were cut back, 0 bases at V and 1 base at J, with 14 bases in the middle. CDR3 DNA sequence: TGTGCCAGCAGCTTGGCCCCGCTAGCCAAATCCTACAATGAGCAGTTCTTC. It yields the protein CASSLAPLAKSYNEQFF. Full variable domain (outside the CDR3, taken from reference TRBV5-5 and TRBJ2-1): DAGVTQSPTHLIKTRGQQVTLRCSPISGHKSVSWYQQVLGQGPQFIFQYYEKEERGRGNFPDRFSARQFPNYSSELNVNALLLGDSALYLCASSLAPLAKSYNEQFFGPGTRLTVL.

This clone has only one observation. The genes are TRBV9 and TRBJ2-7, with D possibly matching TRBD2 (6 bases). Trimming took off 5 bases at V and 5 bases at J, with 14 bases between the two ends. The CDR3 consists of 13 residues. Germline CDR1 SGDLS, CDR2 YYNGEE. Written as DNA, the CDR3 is TGTGCCAGCAGTGATTCGGACTACCACGAGCAGTACTTC. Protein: CASSDSDYHEQYF.

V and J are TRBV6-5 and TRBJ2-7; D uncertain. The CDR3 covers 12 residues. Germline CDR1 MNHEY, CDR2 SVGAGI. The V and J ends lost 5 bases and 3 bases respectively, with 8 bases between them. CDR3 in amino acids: CASSARSYEQYF. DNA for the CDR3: TGTGCCAGCAGTGCCAGGAGCTACGAGCAGTACTTC.